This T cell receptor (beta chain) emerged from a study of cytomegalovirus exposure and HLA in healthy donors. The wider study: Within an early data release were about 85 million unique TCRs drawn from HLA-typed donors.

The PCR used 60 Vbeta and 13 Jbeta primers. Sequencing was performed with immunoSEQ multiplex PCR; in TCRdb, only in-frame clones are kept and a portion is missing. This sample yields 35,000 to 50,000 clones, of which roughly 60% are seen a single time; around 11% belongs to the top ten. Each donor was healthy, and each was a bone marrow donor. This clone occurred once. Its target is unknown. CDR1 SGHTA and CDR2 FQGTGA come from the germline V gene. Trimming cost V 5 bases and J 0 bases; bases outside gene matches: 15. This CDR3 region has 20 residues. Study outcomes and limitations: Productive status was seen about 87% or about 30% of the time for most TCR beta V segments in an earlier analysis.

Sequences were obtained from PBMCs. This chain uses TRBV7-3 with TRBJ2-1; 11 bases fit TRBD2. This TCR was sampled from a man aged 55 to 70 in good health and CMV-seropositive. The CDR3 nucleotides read TGTGCCAGCAGCCCCTCCGGTTTCCCTAGCGGGGGGAGCTCCTACAATGAGCAGTTCTTC. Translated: CASSPSGFPSGGSSYNEQFF.